This T cell receptor (beta chain) was recovered during a study of cytomegalovirus exposure and HLA in healthy donors (dated by TCRdb to between 2016 and 2019). Describing the broader study: An earlier analysis of roughly 570 of the donors reported under 300 Gb of sequence data and around 120 million unique TCR beta sequences obtained from around 170 million T cells. Alongside the repertoire data, information on donor age, sex, ethnicity and CMV serostatus was compiled. Of the approximately 400 genotyped donors, roughly 80% fell in the genetic ancestry cluster associated with self-reported Caucasian donors. An earlier analysis of 587 of the donors used high-throughput TCR beta sequencing to judge whether each TCR beta V gene segment behaved as functional or pseudogenic. The study combined high-throughput TCR immunosequencing, statistical association of individual TCRs with disease status, and machine learning to predict cytomegalovirus infection status. Every repertoire in the discovery cohort had been generated on one and the same sequencing platform. The study used immunosequencing to profile the T cell repertoires of more than 650 subjects and linked those repertoires to cytomegalovirus serostatus. In a later genetic analysis, genome-wide SNP genotypes for 398 of the 666 donors were used, and that subset was treated as a discovery cohort. The study aimed to test whether signatures of past pathogen exposure could be identified by cataloging public T cell receptors. Both class I and class II loci were covered by HLA typing, at four-digit resolution. To study patterns of TCR occurrence, a later analysis re-analyzed previously published TCR beta repertoires from hundreds of donors and added high-resolution HLA genotyping. Along with the roughly 670-subject first cohort, a separate validation cohort of over a hundred different subjects was used. Four to six DR-DQ haplotypes were handled as single units for association and clustering, since linkage in the cohort was strong. Among almost 400 genotyped donors of the cohort, an average of approximately 240,000 unique TCR beta nucleotide sequences were sequenced per donor, approximately 20% of them non-productive. Rather than using new phenotypic data, the later analysis identified candidate immune exposures from TCR beta sequences and from how often those sequences occurred across donors. Typing coverage differed by locus: A, B, C, DRB1 and DQB1 were typed in roughly 620-640 donors, DQA1 in 500 to 550, DPA1 in 606, and DPB1 in around 490. An early release covering around 630 HLA-typed donors comprised 250 to 350 gigabases of sequencing data and approximately 80 million unique TCR sequences.

This clone has a handful of counts. The clone's antigen remains unknown. Base qualities are missing; no much larger clone stands one base away. Trimming removed 3 bases from V and 0 bases from J, leaving 15 bases between the germline ends. The germline V gene encodes CDR1 GTSNPN and CDR2 SVGIG (reference sequence). The cysteine opens and the phenylalanine closes a CDR3 of 16 amino acids. The CDR3 DNA has 48 bases and is translated from base 1. The library came from the immunoSEQ multiplex PCR assay. For the multiplex PCR, a mixture combining 60 forward primers for TCR Vbeta segments and 13 reverse primers for TCR Jbeta segments was used. Amplification of the CDR3 region of rearranged TCR beta genes was performed with a multiplex PCR assay on genomic DNA. Amplified TCR beta libraries were sequenced as 87-base-pair reads on the Illumina HiSeq System. In the original analysis: In a later analysis, some 80 million unique TCR beta chains were counted across the 500 to 700 repertoires, and roughly 10 million of these chains were shared by at least two donors. Raw reads were error-corrected and collapsed into unique sequences by a nearest-neighbor algorithm in which closely related sequences were merged to remove PCR and sequencing errors. CDR3 sequences were aligned to IMGT reference sequences to assign V, D and J gene segments. Each retained sequence needed at least a six-nucleotide match to both a V gene segment and a J gene segment. A rearrangement was called productive if the CDR3 had no stop codons and remained in frame with V and J, and every other rearrangement was called non-productive. CDR3 was defined according to IMGT convention as the region running from the second conserved V-encoded cysteine to the conserved J-encoded phenylalanine. In an earlier analysis of roughly 610 of the donors, sequences lacking an unambiguous match to a single V gene segment were excluded. In an earlier analysis of several hundred of the donors, V segments were called functional above 56.7% productive rearrangements and were called segregating when the between-donor standard deviation exceeded 5%. To diagnose cytomegalovirus status from the catalog of TCR beta chain sequences, a statistical classification framework was built. In a later analysis, V and J genes were assigned by comparing TCR nucleotide sequences against IMGT/GENE-DB human TR gene sequences. In a later analysis, CDR3 sequences and most-parsimonious VDJ recombination scenarios were assigned using the TCRdist pipeline. In a later analysis, every TCR beta chain was defined by the combination of its CDR3 amino acid sequence and its V-gene family, and reads without a unique V-gene family were dropped. In a later analysis, some 600 highly shared, low-generation-probability nucleotide sequences were removed to address suspected cross-contamination and a sequencing artifact. For each public chain, a later analysis derived a clonal expansion index from normalized ranks of inferred template counts within each repertoire. In a later analysis, generation probabilities were computed with a VDJ recombination model fitted to out-of-frame rearrangements, and the resulting probabilities were checked against IGoR. In a later analysis, TCR-TCR, TCR-HLA and TCR-CMV co-occurrence was scored with hypergeometric tests, and a repertoire-size bias correction was applied to TCR pairs. In a later analysis, false discovery rates were estimated by permuting HLA or CMV assignments 20 times. A later analysis grouped co-occurring TCRs with DBSCAN, adding TCRdist sequence similarity when clustering within HLA-allele-positive subsets. Repertoires with fewer than 30,000 or more than 120,000 public chains, plus five repertoires with anomalous nucleotide sharing, were excluded from co-occurrence clustering. As stored in TCRdb, this immuneACCESS dataset retains in-frame rearrangements with V and J assigned. A fraction of the clones does not appear; measured against another copy, unresolved V genes explain less than half of the discrepancy, and the remainder lacks a known reason. V and J calls and clone size follow that table, whereas D and trimming were derived from the DNA. The sample table holds about 150,000 clones, of which around 9.7% were seen once. In total, the top ten clones hold less than 2% of the sample.

Summary of the overall study and its limitations: When HLA alleles, especially DR and DQ, strongly co-occurred, attributing TCR associations to individual alleles was difficult. The study gave a list of around 170 TCR beta chains associated with cytomegalovirus. Presence/absence analyses assumed roughly uniform sequencing depth across donors, an assumption that may not hold. While some public TCRs were present in many individuals, most TCR sequences turned up only very rarely across donors. At a false discovery rate of 0.05, a later analysis linked 15,000 to 20,000 TCR beta sequences to specific HLA alleles. The classifier was reported to diagnose cytomegalovirus status with high specificity and sensitivity in both the original cohort and the validation cohort. A few of the identified cytomegalovirus-associated TCR beta chains were confirmed in vitro to be specific for cytomegalovirus antigens. In a later genetic analysis, a missense DCLRE1C variant was associated with V-gene and J-gene trimming of TCR beta chains, and the association was replicated in an independent cohort. Because HLA typing was unavailable for some donors at each locus, only the typed subset was used in association tests. The 87-base-pair reads could not distinguish some IMGT-functional V segments, including TRBV6-2 and TRBV6-3, so those segments were excluded. Because counts were too low, approximately 15 rarely observed V segments, including chromosome 9 orphons, were excluded from the earlier analysis of 587 of the donors. According to a later analysis, TCR association rates differed among HLA loci, with DRB1 alleles showing the most associated TCRs and HLA-C alleles showing the fewest. Linkage disequilibrium might explain the correlated functional status among segregating V segments, but an unknown experimental factor could not be excluded. A later analysis reported that several top co-occurrence clusters appeared linked to parvovirus B19, influenza, CMV and Epstein-Barr virus. In a later genetic analysis, fewer N-insertions in productive TCRs were reported among donors in an Asian-associated ancestry cluster than the approximately 710-donor mean. According to a later analysis, most CMV-associated TCR beta chains appeared to be HLA-restricted, and the HLA associations seemed to be driven largely by CMV exposure. In an earlier analysis of roughly 560 of the donors, most TCR beta V segments were observed in productive rearrangements about 87% or about 30% of the time, broadly matching IMGT annotations. According to the authors, the approach could potentially be generalized to other disease states and immunological phenotypes. In this cohort, only TCR beta chains were sequenced, and detectable features were limited by the absence of alpha or paired-chain data. The only immune exposure information available for the cohort was CMV serostatus. A further reported finding was that TCR beta sequences accurately predicted the HLA-A and HLA-B alleles for most subjects in the first cohort. The sequencing pipeline was judged likely to have produced a cluster of highly shared sequence variants as a technical artifact. In a later analysis, HLA-associated TCR beta chains were found to be more clonally expanded and to have lower generation probabilities than equally common non-associated chains.

The cohort was made up of approximately 700 healthy bone marrow donors. All cohort members were sampled while nominally healthy, although unrecorded immune exposures were likely present. The donor was CMV seronegative and was included in the group of 352 seronegative cohort members. Each donor provided a peripheral blood sample, and peripheral blood mononuclear cells were used for TCR beta sequencing. The Qiagen DNeasy Blood Extraction Kit was used to extract genomic DNA from the blood cell samples. Input material: PBMCs. The sequence joins TRBV30 to TRBJ1-5; D gene: possibly TRBD1, on 5 matching bases. This sequence was found in a man between 50 and 59 years old in good health and CMV-seronegative. CDR3 sequence: CAWSQGGGHSNQPQHF. The DNA sequence follows: TGTGCCTGGAGCCAGGGAGGCGGGCATAGCAATCAGCCCCAGCATTTT.